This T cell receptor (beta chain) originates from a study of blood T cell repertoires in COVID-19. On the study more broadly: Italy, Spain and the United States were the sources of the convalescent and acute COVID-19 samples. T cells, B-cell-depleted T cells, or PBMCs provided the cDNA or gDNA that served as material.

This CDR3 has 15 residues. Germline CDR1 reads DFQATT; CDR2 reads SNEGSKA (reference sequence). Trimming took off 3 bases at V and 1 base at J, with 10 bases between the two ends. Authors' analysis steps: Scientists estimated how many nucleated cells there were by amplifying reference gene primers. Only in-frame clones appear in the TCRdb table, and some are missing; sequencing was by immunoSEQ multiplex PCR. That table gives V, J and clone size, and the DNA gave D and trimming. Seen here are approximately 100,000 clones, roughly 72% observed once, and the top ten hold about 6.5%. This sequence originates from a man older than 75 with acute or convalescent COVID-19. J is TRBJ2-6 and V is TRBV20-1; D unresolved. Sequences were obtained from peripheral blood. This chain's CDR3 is CSASPQASGANVLTF. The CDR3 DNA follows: TGCAGTGCTAGTCCTCAGGCTTCTGGGGCCAACGTCCTGACTTTC.